The TCR beta chain under discussion was sequenced for a study of blood T cell repertoires in COVID-19. The table came from immunoSEQ multiplex PCR; TCRdb's copy has only in-frame clones and leaves some out. The sample holds some 56,000 clones, roughly 89% seen once. Regarding this clone: An end of the junction does not agree with germline; a read error may underlie this.

Sequencing was done on a sample of peripheral blood. The clonotype was recovered from a woman aged 60-70 years with COVID-19, enrolled during active disease.

The CDR3 here is CASTLMGQGETEQYF. CDR3 nucleotides: TGTGCCAGCACCTTAATGGGGCAGGGGGAAACCGAGCAGTACTTC. V is TRBV11-2 and J is TRBJ2-7, with TRBD1 matching 7 bases. Germline assignment: CDR1 SGHAT and CDR2 FQNNGV. This CDR3 region has 15 residues.